The 5 T cell receptor beta chains below were found in one sample sequenced in a study of T cell repertoires in cytomegalovirus infection. MiXCR, run by TCRdb on the reads, gives a single entry per CDR3 protein. The data show roughly 280,000 distinct CDR3 sequences, around 13% seen once. Material: PBMCs. Every receptor here comes from a human donor in good health (CMV status not recorded). Some clones in this sample may be carry-over from other donors' samples.

This clonotype was seen at least ten times. V is TRBV7-2 and J is TRBJ1-5; the match to TRBD1 covers 12 bases. The length of the CDR3 is 17 residues. The J segment lost 7 bases and the V segment lost 2 bases, leaving 9 bases of the junction unmatched. Germline V gives CDR1 SGHTA, CDR2 FQGNSA. CDR3 region: CASSLQGTGGGQQPQHF. CDR3 DNA: TGTGCCAGCAGCTTACAAGGGACAGGGGGCGGTCAGCAGCCCCAGCATTTT.

This clonotype was found a few times. The V gene is TRBV29-1, the J gene TRBJ2-1, with 10 bases aligning to TRBD2. Germline assignment: CDR1 SQVTM and CDR2 ANQGSEA. V lost 7 bases to trimming and J lost 3 bases; unmatched junction nucleotides: 12. The CDR3 is 16 amino acids. DNA of the CDR3: TGCAGCGCTCTTGGGGCTGCTAGCGGGAGCTACAATGAGCAGTTCTTC. Amino acid sequence: CSALGAASGSYNEQFF.

The V gene is TRBV27, the J gene TRBJ2-1; 8 bases line up with TRBD1. V shed 6 bases, J shed 0 bases, and the junction held 13 bases outside the gene matches. The germline CDR1 and CDR2 sequences are MNHEY and SMNVEV (reference sequence). The CDR3 loop spans 18 amino acids. CDR3 nucleotide sequence: TGTGCCAGCAGCCCTATCGACAGGGGTGCTAGCTCCTACAATGAGCAGTTCTTC. Translating gives CASSPIDRGASSYNEQFF.

This clonotype came up a few times. The chain uses TRBV12-3 or TRBV12-4 and TRBJ2-2; possibly TRBD1 for D (6 bases). CDR3 length equals 15 residues. Trimming removed 6 bases from V and 0 bases from J, with 11 bases in between. CDR3 DNA: TGTGCCAGCAGCCCCGGGACAACGAACACCGGGGAGCTGTTTTTT. This gives the protein CASSPGTTNTGELFF.

This clonotype was counted at least ten times. The chain employs TRBV7-2 and TRBJ1-2, with 7 bases matching TRBD1. Germline lookup yields CDR1 SGHTA and CDR2 FQGNSA. V dropped 3 bases and J dropped 6; count of bases not matched to a gene: 10. The CDR3 is 15 residues long. CDR3 protein: CASSLYVLGGDGYTF. CDR3 sequence (DNA): TGTGCCAGCAGCTTGTATGTTTTAGGGGGCGATGGCTACACCTTC.